This T cell receptor (beta chain) was retrieved from a study of blood T cell repertoires in COVID-19. Study details: The study drew acute and convalescent COVID-19 samples from the United States, Italy and Spain. Nucleic acid was either cDNA or gDNA, and it came from T cells, B-cell-depleted T cells, or PBMCs.

This clone turned up a few times. In the study's own analysis: Researchers report that nucleated cell counts were estimated from reference gene primer amplification. Here immunoSEQ multiplex PCR was the method, and the copy in TCRdb shows in-frame clones only, minus some. The DNA gave D and trimming, while V, J and clone size come from that table. The sample lists tens of thousands of clones; around 92% were seen once. This CDR3 is 13 amino acids long. From germline, CDR1 is MNHNY and CDR2 SVGAGI (reference sequence). V was shortened by 6 bases and J by 10 bases, with 19 bases between the two germline ends.

This chain uses TRBV6-6 with TRBJ2-7; D is perhaps TRBD2 (5 bases). The sequencing sample was made of peripheral blood. This clonotype originated in a human donor in a cohort sampled during active COVID-19. DNA for the CDR3: TGTGCCAGCAGCGGCACGGGGAGTCCTGGTCAGTACTTC. This encodes CASSGTGSPGQYF.